This T cell receptor (beta chain) was identified in a study of blood T cells in healthy people across ages. Per-sample yields of isolated PBMCs were at least 6 million. This clonotype showed up just a few times. Its antigen is unknown. Notes on the study in general: Bulk PBMC profiling left naive and antigen-experienced comparisons inconclusive. Greater diversity and more naive CD4+ cells were seen in long-lived donors than in aged donors.

A second 7 to 11 cycle PCR used barcoded and J-beta primers. Each CDR3 protein is one row after TCRdb ran MiXCR on the 5' RACE reads. This sample carries roughly 1,100,000 distinct CDR3 sequences, around 25% of them seen once, and the ten largest clones take approximately 0.79%. The V and J ends lost 0 bases and 8 bases respectively, with 13 bases between them. Germline lookup yields CDR1 SEHNR and CDR2 FQNEAQ (reference sequence). This CDR3 contains 14 residues. The same data also went into a second study, on T cells of mothers and their children. As that study records: Over five children and their three healthy Caucasian mothers were the donors.

The specimen was blood. The clonotype was recovered from a girl aged 2-10 years in good health. The chain recombines TRBV7-9 with TRBJ1-2; a possible D gene is TRBD1 (5 bases). CDR3 nucleotides: TGTGCCAGCAGCTTAGCGCCGGGGGGAGGAGGCTACACCTTC. Residues: CASSLAPGGGGYTF.